The sequence of this TCR beta chain was determined in a study of blood T cell repertoires in COVID-19. About the study: Material from acute and convalescent COVID-19 was sourced from the United States, Italy and Spain. Sources were T cells, B-cell-depleted T cells, or PBMCs; the material itself was cDNA or gDNA.

Per the authors' pipeline: Amplification with reference gene primers provided the estimates of nucleated cell counts. Some clones are missing from TCRdb's copy, which holds only in-frame ones; the method was immunoSEQ multiplex PCR. That table is the source of V, J and clone size, and D and trimming were worked out from the DNA. The data show about 130,000 clones, with roughly 79% seen just once and 9.5% to 14% held by the top ten. CDR1 and CDR2 (germline): KGHSH, LQKENI. The CDR3 has 17 residues. Trimming removed 2 bases from V and 0 bases from J, with 14 bases in between. The chain couples TRBV18 to TRBJ1-3; tentatively, D is TRBD1 (6 bases). Sequenced: peripheral blood. This TCR was recovered from a human donor in a cohort sampled during active COVID-19. The CDR3 here is CASSPEGVRNSGNTIYF. Written as DNA, the CDR3 is TGTGCCAGCTCACCAGAGGGGGTTCGTAACTCTGGAAACACCATATATTTT.